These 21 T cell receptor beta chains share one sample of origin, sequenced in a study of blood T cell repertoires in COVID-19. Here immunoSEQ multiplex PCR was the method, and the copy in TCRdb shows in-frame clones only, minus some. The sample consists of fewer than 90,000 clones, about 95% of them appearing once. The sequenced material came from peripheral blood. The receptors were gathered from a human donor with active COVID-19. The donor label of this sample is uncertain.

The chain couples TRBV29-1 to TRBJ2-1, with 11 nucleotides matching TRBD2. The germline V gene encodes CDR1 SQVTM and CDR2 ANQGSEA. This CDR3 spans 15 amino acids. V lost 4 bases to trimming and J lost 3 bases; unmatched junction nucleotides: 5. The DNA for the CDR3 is TGCAGCGTTGCGACAACTAGCGGGAGCTACAATGAGCAGTTCTTC. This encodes CSVATTSGSYNEQFF.

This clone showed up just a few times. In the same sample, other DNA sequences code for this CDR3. In DNA form, the CDR3 reads TGTGCCAGCAGCCCCCGAACGGATCAGCCCCAGCATTTT. This gives the protein CASSPRTDQPQHF. J is TRBJ1-5 and V is TRBV7-2; D remains ambiguous. Trimming took off 5 bases at V and 5 bases at J, with 10 bases between the two ends. The CDR3 length is 13 residues. Germline CDR1 and CDR2: SGHTA and FQGNSA.

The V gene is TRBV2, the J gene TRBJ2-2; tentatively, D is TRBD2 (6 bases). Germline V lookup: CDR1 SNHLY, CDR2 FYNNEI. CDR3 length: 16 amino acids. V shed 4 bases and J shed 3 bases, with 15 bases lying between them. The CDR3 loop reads CASSVMGGTDTGELFF. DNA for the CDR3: TGTGCCAGCAGTGTGATGGGCGGGACGGACACCGGGGAGCTGTTTTTT.

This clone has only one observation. The CDR3 sequence is CASRNRGESPLHF. CDR3 DNA: TGTGCCAGCAGGAACAGGGGGGAATCACCCCTCCACTTT. The chain uses TRBV3-1 (or the pseudogene TRBV3-2) and TRBJ1-6, with TRBD1 matching over 8 bases. V gave up 6 bases and J gave up 10 bases; unmatched junction bases: 5. CDR3 length equals 13 residues. The V gene's germline CDR1 is LGHDT and CDR2 YNNKEL (reference sequence).

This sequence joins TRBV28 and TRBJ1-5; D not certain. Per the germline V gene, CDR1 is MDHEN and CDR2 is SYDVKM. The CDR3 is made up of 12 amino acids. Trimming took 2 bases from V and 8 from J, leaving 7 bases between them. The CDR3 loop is CASSLPSEPQHF. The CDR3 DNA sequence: TGTGCCAGCAGTTTACCTAGCGAGCCCCAGCATTTT.

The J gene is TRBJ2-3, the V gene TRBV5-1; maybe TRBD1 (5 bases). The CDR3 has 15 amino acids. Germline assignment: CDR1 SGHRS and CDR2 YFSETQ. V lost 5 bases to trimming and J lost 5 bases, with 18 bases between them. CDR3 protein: CASRSDSPLEDTQYF. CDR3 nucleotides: TGCGCCAGCAGATCCGACAGCCCTTTGGAAGATACGCAGTATTTT.

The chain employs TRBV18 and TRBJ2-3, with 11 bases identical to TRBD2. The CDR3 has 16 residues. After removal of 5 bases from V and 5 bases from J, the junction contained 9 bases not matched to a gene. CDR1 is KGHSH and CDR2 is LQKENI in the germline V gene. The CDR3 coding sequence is TGTGCCAGCTCAGAAATTAGCGGGAGGGCCGGAGATACGCAGTATTTT. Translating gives CASSEISGRAGDTQYF.

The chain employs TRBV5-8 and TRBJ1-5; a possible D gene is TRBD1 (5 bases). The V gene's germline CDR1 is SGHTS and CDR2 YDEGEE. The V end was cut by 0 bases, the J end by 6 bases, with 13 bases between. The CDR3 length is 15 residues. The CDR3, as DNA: TGTGCCAGCAGCTTGGCCAGGGTCAACGGTCAGCCCCAGCATTTT. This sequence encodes CASSLARVNGQPQHF. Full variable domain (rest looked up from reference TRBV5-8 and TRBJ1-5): EAGVTQSPTHLIKTRGQQATLRCSPISGHTSVYWYQQALGLGLQFLLWYDEGEERNRGNFPPRFSGRQFPNYSSELNVNALELEDSALYLCASSLARVNGQPQHFGDGTRLSIL.

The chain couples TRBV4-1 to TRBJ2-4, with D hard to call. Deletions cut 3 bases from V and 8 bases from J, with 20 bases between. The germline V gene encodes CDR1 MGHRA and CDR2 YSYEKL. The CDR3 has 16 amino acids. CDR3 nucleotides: TGCGCCAGCAGCCAGGTTAATTACCCAGCCGCGGACATTCAGTACTTC. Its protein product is CASSQVNYPAADIQYF.

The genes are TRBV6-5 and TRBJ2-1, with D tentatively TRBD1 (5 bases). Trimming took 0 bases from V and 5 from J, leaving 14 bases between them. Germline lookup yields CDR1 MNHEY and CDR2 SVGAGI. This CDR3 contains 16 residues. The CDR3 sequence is CASSYSLGQKNNEQFF. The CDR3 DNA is TGTGCCAGCAGTTACTCGTTGGGGCAGAAAAACAATGAGCAGTTCTTC.

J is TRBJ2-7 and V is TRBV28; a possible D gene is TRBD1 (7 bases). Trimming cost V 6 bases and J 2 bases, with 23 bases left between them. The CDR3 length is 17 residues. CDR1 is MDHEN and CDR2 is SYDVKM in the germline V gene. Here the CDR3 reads CASRLARTGLGAYEQYF. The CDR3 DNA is TGTGCCAGCAGACTAGCTAGGACAGGCCTAGGGGCCTACGAGCAGTACTTC.

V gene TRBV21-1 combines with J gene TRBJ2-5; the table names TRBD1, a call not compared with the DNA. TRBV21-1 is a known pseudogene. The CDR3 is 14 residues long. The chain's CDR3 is CASSNGTPQETQYF. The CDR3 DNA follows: TGTGCCAGCAGCAACGGGACACCCCAAGAGACCCAGTACTTC.

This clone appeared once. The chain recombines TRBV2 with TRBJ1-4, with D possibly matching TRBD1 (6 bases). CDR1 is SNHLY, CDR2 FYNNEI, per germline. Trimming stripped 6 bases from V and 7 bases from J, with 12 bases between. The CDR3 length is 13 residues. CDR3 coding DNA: TGTGCCAGCAGAAGGGCAGGGGTTGAAAAACTGTTTTTT. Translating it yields CASRRAGVEKLFF.

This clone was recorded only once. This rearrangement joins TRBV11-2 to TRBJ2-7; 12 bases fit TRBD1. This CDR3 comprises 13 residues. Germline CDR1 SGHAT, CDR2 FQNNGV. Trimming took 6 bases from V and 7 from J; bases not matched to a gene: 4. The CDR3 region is CASRGQGAWEQYF. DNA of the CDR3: TGTGCCAGCAGGGGACAGGGGGCTTGGGAGCAGTACTTC.

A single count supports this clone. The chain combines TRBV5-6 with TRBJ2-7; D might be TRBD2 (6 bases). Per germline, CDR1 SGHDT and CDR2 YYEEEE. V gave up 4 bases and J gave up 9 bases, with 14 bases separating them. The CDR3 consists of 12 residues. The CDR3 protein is CASSRPAGGQYF. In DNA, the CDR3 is TGTGCCAGCAGCCGGCCCGCCGGGGGGCAGTACTTC.

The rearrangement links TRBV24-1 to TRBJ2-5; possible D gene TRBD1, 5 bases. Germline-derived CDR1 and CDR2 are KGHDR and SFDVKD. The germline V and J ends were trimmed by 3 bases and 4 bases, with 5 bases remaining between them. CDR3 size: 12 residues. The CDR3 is CATSDDRETQYF. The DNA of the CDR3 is TGTGCCACCAGTGATGACAGAGAGACCCAGTACTTC.

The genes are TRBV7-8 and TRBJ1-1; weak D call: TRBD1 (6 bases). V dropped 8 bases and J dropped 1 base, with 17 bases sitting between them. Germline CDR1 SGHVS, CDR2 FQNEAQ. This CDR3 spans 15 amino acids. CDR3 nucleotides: TGTGCCAGCGAAAACACACGCAGGGGGAACACTGAAGCTTTCTTT. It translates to CASENTRRGNTEAFF.

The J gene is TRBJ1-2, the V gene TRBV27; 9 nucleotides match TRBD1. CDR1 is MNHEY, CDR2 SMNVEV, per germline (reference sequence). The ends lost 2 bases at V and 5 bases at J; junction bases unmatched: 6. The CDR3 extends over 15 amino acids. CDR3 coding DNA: TGTGCCAGCAGTTTACGGACAGGGGTTTATTATGGCTACACCTTC. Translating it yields CASSLRTGVYYGYTF.

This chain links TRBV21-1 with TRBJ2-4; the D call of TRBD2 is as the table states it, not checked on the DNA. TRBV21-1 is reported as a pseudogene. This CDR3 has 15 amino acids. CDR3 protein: CASSISRGFGNIQYF. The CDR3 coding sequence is TGTGCCAGCAGCATCTCTCGTGGTTTCGGAAACATTCAGTACTTC.

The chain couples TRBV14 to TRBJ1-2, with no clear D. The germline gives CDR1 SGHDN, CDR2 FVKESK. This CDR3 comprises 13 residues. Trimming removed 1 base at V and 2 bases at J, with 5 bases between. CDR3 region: CASSQARNYGYTF. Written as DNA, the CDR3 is TGTGCCAGCAGCCAAGCCAGAAACTATGGCTACACCTTC.

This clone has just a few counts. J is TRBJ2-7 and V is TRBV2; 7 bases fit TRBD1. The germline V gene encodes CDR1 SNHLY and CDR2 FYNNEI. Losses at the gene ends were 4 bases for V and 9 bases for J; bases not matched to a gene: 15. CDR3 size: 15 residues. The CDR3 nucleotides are TGTGCCAGCAGTGGCCGACAGGGATCAATGTTCGGGCAGTACTTC. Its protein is CASSGRQGSMFGQYF.